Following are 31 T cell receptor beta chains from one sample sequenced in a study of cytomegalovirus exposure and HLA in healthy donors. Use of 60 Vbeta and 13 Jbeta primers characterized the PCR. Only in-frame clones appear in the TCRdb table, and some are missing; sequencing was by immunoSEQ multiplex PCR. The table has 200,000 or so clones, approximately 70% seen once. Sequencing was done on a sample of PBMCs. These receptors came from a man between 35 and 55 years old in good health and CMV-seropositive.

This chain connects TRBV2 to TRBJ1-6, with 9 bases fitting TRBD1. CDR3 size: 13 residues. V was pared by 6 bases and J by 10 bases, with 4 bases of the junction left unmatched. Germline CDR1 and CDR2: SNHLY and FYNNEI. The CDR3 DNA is TGTGCCAGCAGGGGGACAGGGAGCTCACCCCTCCACTTT. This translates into CASRGTGSSPLHF.

The CDR3 DNA reads TGTGCCAGCAGCCTCCAGACGGAAGGTTTAGCTCGCACCTTC. It encodes CASSLQTEGLARTF. The chain employs TRBV28 and TRBJ1-2; D not resolved. V lost 6 bases, J lost 13 bases, and 24 bases lay in between. The length of the CDR3 is 14 residues. Germline loops: CDR1 MDHEN, CDR2 SYDVKM.

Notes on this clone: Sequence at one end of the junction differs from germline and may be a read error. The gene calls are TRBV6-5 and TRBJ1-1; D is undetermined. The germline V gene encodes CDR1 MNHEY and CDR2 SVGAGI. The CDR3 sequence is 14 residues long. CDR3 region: CASSDGEVNTEAFF. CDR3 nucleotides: TGTGCCAGCAGCGATGGGGAGGTGAATACTGAAGCTTTCTTT.

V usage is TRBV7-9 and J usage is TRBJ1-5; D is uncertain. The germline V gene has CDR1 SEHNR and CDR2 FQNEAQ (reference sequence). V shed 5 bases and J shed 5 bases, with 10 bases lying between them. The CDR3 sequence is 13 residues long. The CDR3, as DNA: TGTGCCAGCAGCCGTGGAGAGCATCAGCCCCAGCATTTT. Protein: CASSRGEHQPQHF.

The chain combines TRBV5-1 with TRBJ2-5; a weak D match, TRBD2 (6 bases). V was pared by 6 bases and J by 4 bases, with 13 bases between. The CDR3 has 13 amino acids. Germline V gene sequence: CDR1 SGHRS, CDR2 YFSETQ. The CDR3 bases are TGCGCCAGCACCCCCGGGCGGGGAGAGACCCAGTACTTC. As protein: CASTPGRGETQYF.

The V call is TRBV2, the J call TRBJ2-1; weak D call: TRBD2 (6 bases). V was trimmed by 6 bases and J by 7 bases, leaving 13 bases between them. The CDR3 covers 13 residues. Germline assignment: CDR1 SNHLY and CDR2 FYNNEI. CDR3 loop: CASSPAGMNEQFF. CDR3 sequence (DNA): TGTGCCAGCAGCCCGGCGGGGATGAATGAGCAGTTCTTC.

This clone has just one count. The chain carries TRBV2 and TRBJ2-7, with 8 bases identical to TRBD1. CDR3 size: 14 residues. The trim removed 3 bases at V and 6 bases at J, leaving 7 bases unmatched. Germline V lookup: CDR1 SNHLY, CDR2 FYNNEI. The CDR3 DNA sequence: TGTGCCAGCAGTGATTCTGCAGGGGGCTCCGAGCAGTACTTC. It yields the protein CASSDSAGGSEQYF.

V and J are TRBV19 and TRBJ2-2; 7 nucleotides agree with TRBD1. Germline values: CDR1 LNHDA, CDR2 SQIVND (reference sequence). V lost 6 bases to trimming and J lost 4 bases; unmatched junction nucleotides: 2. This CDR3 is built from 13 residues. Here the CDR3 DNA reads TGTGCCAGTAGAGCAGGGGGCACCGGGGAGCTGTTTTTT. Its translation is CASRAGGTGELFF.

Here the CDR3 reads CASSSQGRSDEQYF. Written as DNA, the CDR3 is TGTGCCAGCAGCTCCCAGGGGAGATCCGACGAGCAGTACTTC. The chain combines TRBV7-2 with TRBJ2-7; perhaps TRBD1 as D (6 bases). Trimming cost V 4 bases and J 5 bases, with 15 bases left between them. The CDR3 extends over 14 amino acids. Germline CDR1 reads SGHTA; CDR2 reads FQGNSA.

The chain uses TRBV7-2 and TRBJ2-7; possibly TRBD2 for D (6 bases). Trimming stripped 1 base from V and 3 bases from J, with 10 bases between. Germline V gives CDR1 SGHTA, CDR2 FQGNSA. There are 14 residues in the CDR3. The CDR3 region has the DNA TGTGCCAGCAGCTTAGTCGGGGGTATCTACGAGCAGTACTTC. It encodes CASSLVGGIYEQYF. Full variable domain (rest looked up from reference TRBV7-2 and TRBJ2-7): GAGVSQSPSNKVTEKGKDVELRCDPISGHTALYWYRQSLGQGLEFLIYFQGNSAPDKSGLPSDRFSAERTGGSVSTLTIQRTQQEDSAVYLCASSLVGGIYEQYFGPGTRLTVT.

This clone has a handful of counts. Written as DNA, the CDR3 is TGCGCCAGCAGCTTGGGGACAGGGAACGGAAACACCATATATTTT. This translates into CASSLGTGNGNTIYF. This sequence joins TRBV5-1 and TRBJ1-3; 8 nucleotides agree with TRBD1. Germline assignment: CDR1 SGHRS and CDR2 YFSETQ. V was clipped by 0 bases and J by 4 bases; unmatched bases: 3. This CDR3 has 15 residues.

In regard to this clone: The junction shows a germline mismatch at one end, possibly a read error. CDR3 region: CASSSLGQGNQPQHF. The CDR3 coding sequence is TGTGCCAGCAGTTCTCTAGGACAGGGCAACCAGCCCCAGCATTTT. The chain carries TRBV6-5 and TRBJ1-5; the match to TRBD1 covers 8 bases. Per the germline V gene, CDR1 is MNHEY and CDR2 is SVGAGI. This CDR3 is built from 15 residues.

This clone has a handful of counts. This CDR3 is CASSFGGNYGYTF. The CDR3 region has the DNA TGTGCCAGCAGCTTCGGGGGTAACTATGGCTACACCTTC. V usage is TRBV7-9 and J usage is TRBJ1-2; possible D gene TRBD1, 5 bases. V was trimmed by 3 bases and J by 1 base, leaving 6 bases between them. Germline V lookup: CDR1 SEHNR, CDR2 FQNEAQ (reference sequence). The CDR3 runs 13 residues.

The CDR3: CASSVGGGGLSYNEQFF. CDR3 coding DNA: TGTGCCAGCAGCGTAGGGGGCGGGGGCCTCTCCTACAATGAGCAGTTCTTC. The chain employs TRBV9 and TRBJ2-1, with D perhaps matching TRBD2 (7 bases). Trimming took off 0 bases at V and 0 bases at J, with 13 bases between the two ends. This CDR3 region has 17 residues. CDR1 SGDLS and CDR2 YYNGEE come from the germline V gene.

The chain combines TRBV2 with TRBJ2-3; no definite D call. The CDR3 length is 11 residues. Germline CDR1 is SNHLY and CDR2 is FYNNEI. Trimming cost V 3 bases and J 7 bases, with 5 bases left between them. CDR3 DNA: TGTGCCAGCAGTGAGGGCTATACGCAGTATTTT. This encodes CASSEGYTQYF.

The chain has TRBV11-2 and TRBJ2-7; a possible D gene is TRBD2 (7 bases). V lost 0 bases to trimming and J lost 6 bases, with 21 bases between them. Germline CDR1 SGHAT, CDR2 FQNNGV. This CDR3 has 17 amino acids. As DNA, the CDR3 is TGTGCCAGCAGCTTAGATCGGGTAGGGGGGGCGCGACGCGAGCAGTACTTC. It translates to CASSLDRVGGARREQYF.

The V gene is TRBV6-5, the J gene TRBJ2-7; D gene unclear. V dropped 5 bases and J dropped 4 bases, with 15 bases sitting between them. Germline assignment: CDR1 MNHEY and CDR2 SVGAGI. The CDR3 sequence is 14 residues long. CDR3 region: CASSIRRTYYEQYF. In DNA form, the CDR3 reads TGTGCCAGCAGTATCAGGCGAACCTATTACGAGCAGTACTTC.

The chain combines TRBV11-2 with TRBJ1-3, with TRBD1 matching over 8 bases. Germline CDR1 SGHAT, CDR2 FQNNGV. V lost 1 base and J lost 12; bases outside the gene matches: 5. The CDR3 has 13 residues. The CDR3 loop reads CASSLVSTGVIYF. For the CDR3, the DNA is TGTGCCAGCAGCTTAGTCTCGACAGGGGTCATATATTTT.

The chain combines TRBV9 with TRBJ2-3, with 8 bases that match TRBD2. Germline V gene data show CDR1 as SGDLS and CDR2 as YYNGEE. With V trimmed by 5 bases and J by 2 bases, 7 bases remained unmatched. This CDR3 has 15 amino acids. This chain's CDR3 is CASSLSGGSTDTQYF. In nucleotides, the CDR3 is TGTGCCAGCAGTCTCTCGGGGGGGTCCACAGATACGCAGTATTTT.

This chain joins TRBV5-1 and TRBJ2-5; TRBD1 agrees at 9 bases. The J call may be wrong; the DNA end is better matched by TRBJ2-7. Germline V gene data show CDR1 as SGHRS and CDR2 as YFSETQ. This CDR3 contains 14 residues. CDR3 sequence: CASSAGQGPYEQYF. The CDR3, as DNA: TGCGCCAGCAGCGCGGGACAGGGCCCCTACGAGCAGTACTTC.

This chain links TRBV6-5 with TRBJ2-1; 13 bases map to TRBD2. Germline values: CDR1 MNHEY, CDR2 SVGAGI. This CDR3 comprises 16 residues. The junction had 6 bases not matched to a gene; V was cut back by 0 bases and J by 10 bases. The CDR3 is CASSYSTSGGAREQFF. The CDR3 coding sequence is TGTGCCAGCAGTTACTCCACTAGCGGGGGGGCCCGGGAGCAGTTCTTC.

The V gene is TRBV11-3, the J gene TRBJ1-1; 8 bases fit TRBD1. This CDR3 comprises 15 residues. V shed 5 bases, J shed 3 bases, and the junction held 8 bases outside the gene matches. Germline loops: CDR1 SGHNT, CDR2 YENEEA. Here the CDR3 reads CASSPGQGSYTEAFF. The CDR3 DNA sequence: TGTGCCAGCAGCCCCGGACAGGGTAGTTACACTGAAGCTTTCTTT.

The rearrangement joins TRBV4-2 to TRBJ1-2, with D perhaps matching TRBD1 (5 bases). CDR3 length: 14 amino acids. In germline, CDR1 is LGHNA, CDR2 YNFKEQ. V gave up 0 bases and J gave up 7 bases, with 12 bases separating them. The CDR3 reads CASSQERGVGGYTF. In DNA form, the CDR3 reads TGTGCCAGCAGCCAAGAGCGGGGCGTGGGTGGCTACACCTTC.

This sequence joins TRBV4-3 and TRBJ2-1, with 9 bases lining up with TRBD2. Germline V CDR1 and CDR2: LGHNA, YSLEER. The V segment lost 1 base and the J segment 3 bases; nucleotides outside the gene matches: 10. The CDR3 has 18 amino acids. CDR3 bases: TGCGCCAGCAGCCAAGGGGTAGCGGGGGACCCCTTCTACAATGAGCAGTTCTTC. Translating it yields CASSQGVAGDPFYNEQFF.

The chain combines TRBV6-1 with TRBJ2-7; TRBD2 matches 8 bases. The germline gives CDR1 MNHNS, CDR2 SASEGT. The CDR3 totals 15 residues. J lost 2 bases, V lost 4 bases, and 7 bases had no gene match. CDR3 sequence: CASSGAAAGAYEQYF. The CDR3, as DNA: TGTGCCAGCAGTGGGGCCGCAGCGGGGGCCTACGAGCAGTACTTC.

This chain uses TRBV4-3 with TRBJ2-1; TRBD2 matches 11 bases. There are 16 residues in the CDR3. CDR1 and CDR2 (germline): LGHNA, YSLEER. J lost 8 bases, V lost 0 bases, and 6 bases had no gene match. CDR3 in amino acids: CASSQEATSGGDEQFF. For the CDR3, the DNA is TGCGCCAGCAGCCAAGAGGCAACTAGCGGGGGCGATGAGCAGTTCTTC.

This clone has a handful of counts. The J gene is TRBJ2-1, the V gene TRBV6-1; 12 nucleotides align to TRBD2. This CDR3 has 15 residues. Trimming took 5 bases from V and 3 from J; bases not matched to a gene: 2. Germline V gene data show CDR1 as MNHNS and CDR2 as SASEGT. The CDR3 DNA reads TGTGCCAGCAGTACACTAGCGGGGGGCTACAATGAGCAGTTCTTC. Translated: CASSTLAGGYNEQFF.

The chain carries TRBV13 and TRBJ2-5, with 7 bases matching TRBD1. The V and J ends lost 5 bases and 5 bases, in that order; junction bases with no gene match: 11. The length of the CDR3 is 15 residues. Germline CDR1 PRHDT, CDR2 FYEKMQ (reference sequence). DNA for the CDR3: TGTGCCAGCAGCCCGAGGGGAACAGGGGTCGAGACCCAGTACTTC. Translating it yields CASSPRGTGVETQYF.

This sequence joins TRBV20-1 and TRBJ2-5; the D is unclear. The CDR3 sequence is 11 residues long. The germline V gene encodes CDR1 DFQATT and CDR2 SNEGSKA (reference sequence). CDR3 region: CGPASQETQYF. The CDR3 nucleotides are TGCGGCCCGGCTAGTCAAGAGACCCAGTACTTC.

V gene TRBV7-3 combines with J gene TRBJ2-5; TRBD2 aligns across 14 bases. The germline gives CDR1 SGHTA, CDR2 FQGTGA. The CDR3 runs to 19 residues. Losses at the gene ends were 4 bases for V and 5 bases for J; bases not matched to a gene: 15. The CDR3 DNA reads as TGTGCCAGCAGCTCCCGCGGGACTAGCGGGGGAGCGGCTCGGGAGACCCAGTACTTC. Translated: CASSSRGTSGGAARETQYF.

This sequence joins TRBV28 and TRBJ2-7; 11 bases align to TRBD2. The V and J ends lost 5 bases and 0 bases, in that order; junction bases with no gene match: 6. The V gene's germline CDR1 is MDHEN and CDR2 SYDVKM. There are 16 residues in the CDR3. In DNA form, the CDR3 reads TGTGCCAGCAGTACCCAACTAGCGGGGGCCTCCTACGAGCAGTACTTC. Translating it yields CASSTQLAGASYEQYF.